This passage covers 5 T cell receptor beta chains from one sample sequenced in a study of blood T cell repertoires in COVID-19. Sequencing was performed with immunoSEQ multiplex PCR; in TCRdb, only in-frame clones are kept and a portion is missing. The data show 150,000 to 200,000 clones, with 85% to 90% seen just once and roughly 6% held by the top ten. The sample comprised peripheral blood. These receptors all come from a man in his forties with active or convalescent COVID-19.

The V call is TRBV10-3, the J call TRBJ1-1; TRBD1 agrees at 8 bases. Germline values: CDR1 ENHRY, CDR2 SYGVKD. CDR3 length: 16 residues. J was trimmed by 3 bases and V by 1 base; bases with no gene match: 7. CDR3 nucleotides: TGTGCCATCAGTGAGTTCCGGGACAGGCCTCACACTGAAGCTTTCTTT. Translating it yields CAISEFRDRPHTEAFF.

This clone was observed a handful of times. The chain is built from TRBV30 and TRBJ1-1; TRBD1 matches 7 bases. Germline V gives CDR1 GTSNPN, CDR2 SVGIG (reference sequence). The CDR3 runs 13 residues. J was trimmed by 6 bases and V by 1 base; bases with no gene match: 5. The CDR3 reads CAWSDRGSAEAFF. The CDR3 region has the DNA TGTGCCTGGAGTGACAGGGGATCGGCTGAAGCTTTCTTT.

The chain links TRBV5-4 to TRBJ1-2; D is undetermined. V lost 5 bases to trimming and J lost 6 bases, with 17 bases between them. This CDR3 comprises 14 residues. Germline loops: CDR1 SGHNT, CDR2 YYREEE (reference sequence). CDR3 coding DNA: TGTGCCAGCAGTCGAGAACATGACACGCATGGCTACACCTTC. Translating gives CASSREHDTHGYTF.

The V and J genes are TRBV6-5 and TRBJ2-5; D possibly corresponds to TRBD2 (7 bases). V was pared by 6 bases and J by 4 bases, with 15 bases between. The CDR3 extends over 14 amino acids. The germline CDR1 and CDR2 sequences are MNHEY and SVGAGI. The CDR3 reads CASRNRGARETQYF. The CDR3 bases are TGTGCCAGCAGAAACCGGGGGGCCAGAGAGACCCAGTACTTC.

This chain joins TRBV7-8 and TRBJ1-4; tentative D call: TRBD1 (6 bases). CDR1 and CDR2 from the germline V gene are SGHVS and FQNEAQ. Trimming left V 1 base short and J 8 bases short, with 11 bases between. The CDR3 length is 14 residues. CDR3 loop: CASSLGRGGEKLFF. CDR3 sequence (DNA): TGTGCCAGCAGCTTAGGCAGGGGTGGGGAAAAACTGTTTTTT.